The 11 T cell receptor beta chains below all came from one sample that was sequenced in a study of blood T cell repertoires in COVID-19. Only in-frame clones appear in the TCRdb table, and some are missing; sequencing was by immunoSEQ multiplex PCR. The repertoire holds 55,000 to 75,000 clones, with roughly 80% as singletons. Sequencing was done on a sample of peripheral blood. Source of these receptors: a man older than 75 with COVID-19, enrolled during active disease.

The chain has TRBV18 and TRBJ2-7; a weak D match, TRBD2 (6 bases). This CDR3 contains 14 residues. Germline CDR1 and CDR2: KGHSH and LQKENI. The ends were cut back, 1 base at V and 5 bases at J, with 12 bases in the middle. CDR3 coding DNA: TGTGCCAGCTCACCACAGGGAGGTGCGGACGAGCAGTACTTC. Translation: CASSPQGGADEQYF.

This chain joins TRBV19 and TRBJ1-1, with 7 bases identical to TRBD1. The V segment lost 5 bases and the J segment 1 base; nucleotides outside the gene matches: 16. The CDR3 covers 18 residues. Germline V CDR1 and CDR2: LNHDA, SQIVND (reference sequence). CDR3 amino acids: CASSPPQVQGPGNTEAFF. CDR3 nucleotides: TGTGCCAGTAGTCCCCCCCAGGTACAGGGGCCGGGGAACACTGAAGCTTTCTTT. The entire variable domain, with the rest obtained from reference TRBV19 and TRBJ1-1, is as follows: DGGITQSPKYLFRKEGQNVTLSCEQNLNHDAMYWYRQDPGQGLRLIYYSQIVNDFQKGDIAEGYSVSREKKESFPLTVTSAQKNPTAFYLCASSPPQVQGPGNTEAFFGQGTRLTVV.

The gene calls are TRBV2 and TRBJ1-4, with 7 bases lining up with TRBD1. CDR1 and CDR2 from the germline V gene are SNHLY and FYNNEI. The V and J ends lost 8 bases and 7 bases, in that order; junction bases with no gene match: 7. The CDR3 totals 13 residues. Here the CDR3 DNA reads TGTGCCAGCGCATCAGGGGGGATTGAAAAACTGTTTTTT. It is translated as CASASGGIEKLFF.

The rearrangement uses TRBV19 and TRBJ2-7; 7 nucleotides line up with TRBD2. Germline V lookup: CDR1 LNHDA, CDR2 SQIVND (reference sequence). This CDR3 comprises 15 residues. Trimming removed 5 bases from V and 0 bases from J; junction bases left unmatched: 7. CDR3 DNA sequence: TGTGCCAGTAGTTCCCTAGCGGAGGGCTCCTACGAGCAGTACTTC. It yields the protein CASSSLAEGSYEQYF. Based on the CDR3 plus reference TRBV19 and TRBJ2-7, the full variable domain is DGGITQSPKYLFRKEGQNVTLSCEQNLNHDAMYWYRQDPGQGLRLIYYSQIVNDFQKGDIAEGYSVSREKKESFPLTVTSAQKNPTAFYLCASSSLAEGSYEQYFGPGTRLTVT.

DNA of the CDR3: TGTGCCAGCAGCTTCGGACAGTCGAACACTGAAGCTTTCTTT. This gives the protein CASSFGQSNTEAFF. This sequence joins TRBV13 and TRBJ1-1; D is perhaps TRBD1 (6 bases). Trimming took 3 bases from V and 1 from J, leaving 9 bases between them. This CDR3 comprises 14 residues. CDR1 PRHDT and CDR2 FYEKMQ come from the germline V gene (reference sequence).

The V gene is TRBV7-9, the J gene TRBJ1-5; TRBD1 is a possible D gene (6 bases). The CDR3 is 16 residues long. V lost 3 bases and J lost 6, with 18 bases in between. CDR1 SEHNR and CDR2 FQNEAQ come from the germline V gene (reference sequence). DNA of the CDR3: TGTGCCAGCAGCTTGTCTGGGGGGGCCGGTAGTCAGCCCCAGCATTTT. It encodes CASSLSGGAGSQPQHF.

The rearrangement uses TRBV20-1 and TRBJ2-1, with 12 bases lining up with TRBD2. Germline V gene data show CDR1 as DFQATT and CDR2 as SNEGSKA (reference sequence). The V gene end was trimmed by 5 bases and the J gene end by 4 bases; junction bases not matched to a gene: 6. The CDR3 contains 15 residues. The CDR3 DNA sequence: TGCAGTGCTCGTGGACTAGCGGGATCGTACAATGAGCAGTTCTTC. Translated, it gives CSARGLAGSYNEQFF.

This chain links TRBV10-3 with TRBJ2-4, with a possible D match to TRBD1 (6 bases). This CDR3 contains 16 residues. V was pared by 10 bases and J by 1 base, with 20 bases between. In germline, CDR1 is ENHRY, CDR2 SYGVKD. Here the CDR3 reads CATRSRDTGAKNIQYF. The CDR3 coding sequence is TGTGCCACCCGTTCGAGGGACACTGGTGCCAAAAACATTCAGTACTTC.

The rearrangement joins TRBV6-4 to TRBJ1-5; D gene unclear. The CDR3 consists of 17 residues. The V gene lost 4 bases and the J gene lost 9 bases, with 25 bases spanning the gap. Germline values: CDR1 MRHNA, CDR2 SNTAGT. The DNA of the CDR3 is TGTGCCAGCAGTGTTCGCGACGGAAATCAGGAAGGCCGGCCCCAGCATTTT. Translating gives CASSVRDGNQEGRPQHF.

The chain recombines TRBV7-8 with TRBJ2-5, with a weak D call TRBD2 (5 bases). Trimming shortened V by 5 bases and J by 5 bases, and 15 bases separated the two germline ends. The germline V gene has CDR1 SGHVS and CDR2 FQNEAQ. This CDR3 is built from 14 residues. The DNA of the CDR3 is TGTGCCAGCAGCCCCCAGCACGGCGGGGAGACCCAGTACTTC. Its translation is CASSPQHGGETQYF.

The V call is TRBV19, the J call TRBJ2-1; 10 nucleotides agree with TRBD1. Germline values: CDR1 LNHDA, CDR2 SQIVND (reference sequence). This CDR3 has 16 residues. V shed 7 bases and J 4 bases; nucleotides not matched to a gene: 10. CDR3 protein: CASTAGQGYLYNEQFF. CDR3 DNA: TGTGCCAGTACCGCGGGACAGGGGTATCTGTACAATGAGCAGTTCTTC.